These 31 T cell receptor beta chains originate from one sample sequenced in a study of T cells in Graves' hyperthyroidism and ophthalmopathy. There were TCR beta CDR3 regions amplified from RNA transcripts. Initially, a first-round RT-PCR of the TCR CDR3 employed the HTBI primer set. MiXCR was run by TCRdb on the multiplex PCR reads, yielding one entry per CDR3 protein. This sample has about 720,000 distinct CDR3 sequences, with about 15% found just once. Input material: blood. These receptor sequences come from a man aged 18-30 years with Graves' hyperthyroidism.

The table lists this clonotype with many counts. The V and J genes are TRBV7-2 and TRBJ2-1; D might be TRBD2 (6 bases). This CDR3 region has 17 residues. The V and J ends lost 5 bases and 8 bases respectively, with 25 bases between them. Germline lookup yields CDR1 SGHTA and CDR2 FQGNSA. The CDR3 nucleotides read TGTGCCAGCAGCGGAGGGCCCCAAAGCGCCTATAACCATGAGCAGTTCTTC. This codes for CASSGGPQSAYNHEQFF.

This clonotype showed up just a few times. CDR3 nucleotide sequence: TGTGCCAGCAGGCAAAGGGGGGGGAACAAGCAAGAGACCCAGTACTTC. It yields the protein CASRQRGGNKQETQYF. The chain links TRBV27 to TRBJ2-5; tentative D call: TRBD2 (7 bases). With 6 bases removed from V and 2 bases from J, the gap between germline ends came to 19 bases. Germline V CDR1 and CDR2: MNHEY, SMNVEV (reference sequence). This CDR3 region has 16 residues.

This clonotype was counted at least ten times. The chain employs TRBV7-9 and TRBJ2-7, with 12 bases aligning to TRBD2. V was pared by 4 bases and J by 7 bases, with 8 bases of the junction left unmatched. Germline-derived CDR1 and CDR2 are SEHNR and FQNEAQ (reference sequence). The CDR3 extends over 15 amino acids. This chain's CDR3 is CASSSSTSGRGEQYF. DNA for the CDR3: TGTGCCAGCAGCTCGTCGACTAGCGGGAGAGGGGAGCAGTACTTC. Based on the CDR3 plus reference TRBV7-9 and TRBJ2-7, the full variable domain is DTGVSQNPRHKITKRGQNVTFRCDPISEHNRLYWYRQTLGQGPEFLTYFQNEAQLEKSRLLSDRFSAERPKGSFSTLEIQRTEQGDSAMYLCASSSSTSGRGEQYFGPGTRLTVT.

The CDR3 loop is CSVRGGGAPATQYF. The CDR3 DNA sequence: TGCAGCGTAAGGGGGGGGGGGGCCCCGGCGACCCAGTACTTC. V usage is TRBV29-1 and J usage is TRBJ2-5; tentative D call: TRBD2 (7 bases). The CDR3 sequence is 14 residues long. V gave up 6 bases and J gave up 7 bases, with 21 bases separating them. Germline CDR1 is SQVTM and CDR2 is ANQGSEA. The whole variable domain, filled in from reference TRBV29-1 and TRBJ2-5, reads SAVISQKPSRDICQRGTSLTIQCQVDSQVTMMFWYRQQPGQSLTLIATANQGSEATYESGFVIDKFPISRPNLTFSTLTVSNMSPEDSSIYLCSVRGGGAPATQYFGPGTRLLVL.

This clonotype was counted at least ten times. V usage is TRBV12-3 or TRBV12-4 and J usage is TRBJ2-3; 7 bases line up with TRBD2. The CDR3 runs to 15 residues. V was clipped by 6 bases and J by 1 base; unmatched bases: 7. The CDR3 is CASSRLASGTDTQYF. In DNA form, the CDR3 reads TGTGCCAGCAGCCGACTAGCAAGTGGCACAGATACGCAGTATTTT.

This clonotype was seen repeatedly, ten times or more. The chain carries TRBV7-9 and TRBJ2-5; possibly TRBD2 for D (5 bases). Trimming pared 5 bases from V and 1 base from J, leaving 17 bases between. CDR3 size: 16 residues. The germline gives CDR1 SEHNR, CDR2 FQNEAQ (reference sequence). The CDR3 bases are TGTGCCAGCAGCCGACGGGATACCGCTATCCAAGAGACCCAGTACTTC. Translated, it gives CASSRRDTAIQETQYF.

Comments on this clonotype: Possible read error: a much larger clone is one base away. The chain employs TRBV18 and TRBJ2-1, with unresolved D. The CDR3 loop spans 14 amino acids. Germline CDR1 KGHSH, CDR2 LQKENI. DNA for the CDR3: TGTGCCAGCCCACCCTACGTGGGGTACAATGAGCAGTTCTTC. As protein: CASPPYVGYNEQFF.

CDR3 in DNA: TGCGCCAGCAGCTTGGTCCCCCTAGCGGGCTATGAGCAGTTCTTC. It is translated as CASSLVPLAGYEQFF. The rearrangement links TRBV5-1 to TRBJ2-1; 8 bases line up with TRBD2. V lost 0 bases and J lost 8; bases outside the gene matches: 7. Germline V gene sequence: CDR1 SGHRS, CDR2 YFSETQ. The CDR3 spans 15 residues.

This clonotype was seen at least ten times. The chain is built from TRBV7-9 and TRBJ2-5; no clear D gene. This CDR3 is built from 13 residues. Germline CDR1 and CDR2: SEHNR and FQNEAQ (reference sequence). Trimming removed 1 base from V and 5 bases from J, with 8 bases in between. The CDR3 protein is CASSLVGSETQYF. The CDR3 region has the DNA TGTGCCAGCAGCTTAGTAGGTAGTGAGACCCAGTACTTC.

This clonotype showed up many times. The CDR3 sequence: CASSRSSSGANVLTF. The DNA of the CDR3 is TGTGCCAGCAGCAGAAGTTCATCTGGGGCCAACGTCCTGACTTTC. The rearrangement joins TRBV2 to TRBJ2-6; D gene unclear. Germline V gives CDR1 SNHLY, CDR2 FYNNEI. There are 15 residues in the CDR3. The V and J ends lost 6 bases and 1 base respectively, with 10 bases between them.

The sample holds many counts of this clonotype. The chain combines TRBV28 with TRBJ2-1; D gene uncertain. CDR3 length: 16 amino acids. Germline V gene data show CDR1 as MDHEN and CDR2 as SYDVKM. Between the trimmed V and J ends, which lost 5 bases and 5 bases, there was a span of 19 bases. The CDR3 protein is CASSPQAYWSHNEQFF. In nucleotides, the CDR3 is TGTGCCAGCAGTCCCCAAGCTTATTGGTCGCACAATGAGCAGTTCTTC. Full variable domain (rest looked up from reference TRBV28 and TRBJ2-1): DVKVTQSSRYLVKRTGEKVFLECVQDMDHENMFWYRQDPGLGLRLIYFSYDVKMKEKGDIPEGYSVSREKKERFSLILESASTNQTSMYLCASSPQAYWSHNEQFFGPGTRLTVL.

The chain joins TRBV29-1 to TRBJ1-4; 9 nucleotides agree with TRBD1. Trimming cost V 0 bases and J 7 bases; bases outside gene matches: 6. CDR1 and CDR2 from the germline V gene are SQVTM and ANQGSEA. CDR3 length: 15 amino acids. CDR3 nucleotide sequence: TGCAGCGTTGAAGAGGAAGGGACAGGGCGTGAAAAACTGTTTTTT. Protein sequence: CSVEEEGTGREKLFF.

This clonotype was counted at least ten times. The chain uses TRBV3-1 and TRBJ2-7; TRBD1 or TRBD2 may be the D gene (5 bases each). V lost 3 bases to trimming and J lost 3 bases, with 12 bases between them. From germline, CDR1 is LGHDT and CDR2 YNNKEL (reference sequence). The CDR3 contains 14 residues. CDR3: CASSQAPRGYEQYF. The CDR3 DNA reads as TGTGCCAGCAGCCAGGCTCCGAGGGGCTACGAGCAGTACTTC.

V gene TRBV5-1 combines with J gene TRBJ2-1; D tentatively reads TRBD1 or TRBD2 (5 bases each). Per germline, CDR1 SGHRS and CDR2 YFSETQ. The length of the CDR3 is 14 residues. The V and J ends lost 0 bases and 8 bases respectively, with 12 bases between them. The CDR3 loop is CASSLGLRGDEQFF. The CDR3 DNA follows: TGCGCCAGCAGCTTGGGCCTACGGGGCGATGAGCAGTTCTTC.

This clonotype turned up a few times. The rearrangement joins TRBV7-9 to TRBJ2-7; no clear D. Deletions cut 6 bases from V and 0 bases from J, with 12 bases between. The CDR3 covers 14 residues. Germline V lookup: CDR1 SEHNR, CDR2 FQNEAQ (reference sequence). The CDR3 sequence: CASSYSVSSYEQYF. CDR3 DNA: TGTGCCAGCAGTTACAGCGTGAGCTCCTACGAGCAGTACTTC.

Only a few counts were recorded for this clonotype. Here the CDR3 reads CSARNLGTSGTTGELFF. The CDR3 region has the DNA TGCAGTGCTAGAAACCTCGGGACTAGCGGGACCACCGGGGAGCTGTTTTTT. The V and J genes are TRBV20-1 and TRBJ2-2; 13 nucleotides agree with TRBD2. This CDR3 comprises 17 residues. The germline CDR1 and CDR2 sequences are DFQATT and SNEGSKA (reference sequence). V trimming: 2 bases; J trimming: 4 bases; junction bases outside the gene matches: 7.

At least ten counts were recorded for this clonotype. The rearrangement links TRBV2 to TRBJ2-7; maybe TRBD1 (5 bases). The V end lost 3 bases, the J end lost 5 bases, and 11 bases lay between the germline ends. The germline CDR1 and CDR2 sequences are SNHLY and FYNNEI. CDR3 length: 13 residues. The CDR3 coding sequence is TGTGCCAGCAGTGAGGGGCCGTATAACGAGCAGTACTTC. This gives the protein CASSEGPYNEQYF.

The chain is built from TRBV6-1 and TRBJ2-5, with D hard to call. The V gene's germline CDR1 is MNHNS and CDR2 SASEGT. V was pared by 6 bases and J by 1 base, with 15 bases between. The CDR3 loop spans 15 amino acids. The CDR3 loop reads CASRERDIFQETQYF. As DNA, the CDR3 is TGTGCCAGCAGAGAGCGTGACATCTTCCAAGAGACCCAGTACTTC.

The rearrangement joins TRBV12-5 to TRBJ2-1, with D perhaps TRBD2 (5 bases). Trimming left V 1 base short and J 1 base short, with 14 bases between. Germline V gives CDR1 LGHNT, CDR2 FRNRAP. The CDR3 length is 17 residues. The CDR3 loop is CASGLAVSRGSYNEQFF. The CDR3 DNA sequence: TGTGCTAGTGGTTTGGCGGTCAGCCGGGGTTCCTACAATGAGCAGTTCTTC.

In its sample, this clonotype was seen many times. The genes are TRBV30 and TRBJ1-1, with D perhaps TRBD1 (6 bases). This CDR3 spans 15 amino acids. The V and J ends lost 0 bases and 6 bases respectively, with 17 bases between them. CDR1 and CDR2 from the germline V gene are GTSNPN and SVGIG (reference sequence). The CDR3 nucleotides read TGTGCCTGGAGTGTGGCAGGGGCCGTGGTGGCTGAAGCTTTCTTT. Translating it yields CAWSVAGAVVAEAFF.

This clonotype was seen a few times. V gene TRBV7-9 combines with J gene TRBJ1-4; weak D call: TRBD1 (5 bases). The ends were cut back, 5 bases at V and 7 bases at J, with 11 bases in the middle. Germline loops: CDR1 SEHNR, CDR2 FQNEAQ (reference sequence). There are 13 residues in the CDR3. The CDR3 loop is CASSRGEGEKLFF. In DNA form, the CDR3 reads TGTGCCAGCAGCAGAGGGGAGGGTGAAAAACTGTTTTTT.

Details on this clonotype: An end of the junction differs from the germline gene, which may be a read error. The J gene is TRBJ2-1, the V gene TRBV19, with 11 bases matching TRBD2. Germline loops: CDR1 LNHDA, CDR2 SQIVND (reference sequence). The CDR3 totals 14 residues. The CDR3 DNA is TGTGCCAGTAGTCTACTAGCGGGAGACAATAAGCAGTTCTTC. Amino acids: CASSLLAGDNKQFF.

A few counts support this clonotype. The V call is TRBV3-1, the J call TRBJ1-1; D uncertain. The CDR3 contains 15 residues. Trimming removed 1 base from V and 3 bases from J, with 12 bases in between. Germline loops: CDR1 LGHDT, CDR2 YNNKEL (reference sequence). The CDR3 here is CASSQAPAPHTEAFF. CDR3 DNA: TGTGCCAGCAGCCAAGCCCCAGCCCCCCACACTGAAGCTTTCTTT. The full variable domain, rest sourced from reference TRBV3-1 and TRBJ1-1, is DTAVSQTPKYLVTQMGNDKSIKCEQNLGHDTMYWYKQDSKKFLKIMFSYNNKELIINETVPNRFSPKSPDKAHLNLHINSLELGDSAVYFCASSQAPAPHTEAFFGQGTRLTVV.

This clonotype was counted between two and nine times. The chain recombines TRBV5-8 with TRBJ2-5, with 7 nucleotides matching TRBD2. The CDR3 length is 15 residues. The junction had 11 bases not matched to a gene; V was cut back by 4 bases and J by 5 bases. Germline CDR1 reads SGHTS; CDR2 reads YDEGEE. CDR3 nucleotides: TGTGCCAGCAGCCCTGGGACTACAGAGGGGGAGACCCAGTACTTC. As protein: CASSPGTTEGETQYF.

In its sample, this clonotype was seen many times. The rearrangement joins TRBV2 to TRBJ1-2; TRBD1 is a possible D gene (5 bases). The germline V gene encodes CDR1 SNHLY and CDR2 FYNNEI. The CDR3 extends over 13 amino acids. Trimming took 5 bases from V and 6 from J, leaving 13 bases between them. This CDR3 reads CASSFQGNDGYTF. As DNA, the CDR3 is TGTGCCAGCAGTTTCCAGGGAAATGATGGCTACACCTTC. Filled out from reference TRBV2 and TRBJ1-2, the complete variable domain reads EPEVTQTPSHQVTQMGQEVILRCVPISNHLYFYWYRQILGQKVEFLVSFYNNEISEKSEIFDDQFSVERPDGSNFTLKIRSTKLEDSAMYFCASSFQGNDGYTFGSGTRLTVV.

This clonotype has more than one count but fewer than ten. The gene calls are TRBV10-3 and TRBJ2-2; the D gene is possibly TRBD2 (5 bases). The CDR3 covers 13 residues. Germline V lookup: CDR1 ENHRY, CDR2 SYGVKD. Trimming left V 5 bases short and J 6 bases short, with 10 bases between. CDR3 sequence: CAISRTAPGELFF. DNA of the CDR3: TGTGCCATCAGTAGGACTGCTCCCGGGGAGCTGTTTTTT.

This clonotype has more than one count but fewer than ten. The chain joins TRBV18 to TRBJ1-5; 10 positions agree with TRBD1. With V trimmed by 0 bases and J by 6 bases, 5 bases remained unmatched. The CDR3 spans 16 residues. Germline loops: CDR1 KGHSH, CDR2 LQKENI. The chain's CDR3 is CASSPPAGTGVQPQHF. CDR3 sequence (DNA): TGTGCCAGCTCACCACCGGCTGGGACAGGGGTTCAGCCCCAGCATTTT.

The chain links TRBV20-1 to TRBJ1-3; D perhaps matches TRBD1 (6 bases). Germline assignment: CDR1 DFQATT and CDR2 SNEGSKA (reference sequence). The CDR3 is 12 residues long. Trimming shortened V by 6 bases and J by 2 bases, and 8 bases separated the two germline ends. The CDR3 loop reads CSARGAGNTIYF. The CDR3, as DNA: TGCAGTGCCAGGGGTGCTGGAAACACCATATATTTT.

The gene calls are TRBV18 and TRBJ2-3, with D possibly being TRBD1 or TRBD2 (5 bases each). The CDR3 is 12 amino acids. Trimming pared 4 bases from V and 10 bases from J, leaving 12 bases between. Per germline, CDR1 KGHSH and CDR2 LQKENI. The CDR3 sequence is CASSLGRNAQYF. The CDR3 coding sequence is TGTGCCAGCTCACTGGGACGCAACGCGCAGTATTTT.

Many counts were recorded for this clonotype. The genes are TRBV6-2 or TRBV6-3 and TRBJ2-1; 10 positions match TRBD2. With V trimmed by 7 bases and J by 8 bases, 11 bases remained unmatched. The CDR3 is 15 residues long. CDR1 and CDR2 (germline): MNHEY, SVGEGT. Here the CDR3 reads CASIDRLAGVYEQFF. The DNA of the CDR3 is TGTGCCAGCATCGATAGGCTAGCGGGAGTTTATGAGCAGTTCTTC.

Only one count was recorded for this clonotype. The V and J genes are TRBV24-1 and TRBJ1-2; D is uncertain. V lost 3 bases and J lost 4, with 11 bases in between. CDR3 length: 14 amino acids. Germline V CDR1 and CDR2: KGHDR, SFDVKD. The DNA for the CDR3 is TGTGCCACCAGTGATCCCCCCCGAGGCTATGGCTACACCTTC. Amino acid sequence: CATSDPPRGYGYTF.